The entry below describes one TCR beta chain. Antigen unknown. The CDR3 runs to 14 residues. CDR1 and CDR2 from the germline V gene are MNHEY and SMNVEV (reference sequence). After removal of 5 bases from V and 2 bases from J, the junction contained 3 bases not matched to a gene. Some clones are missing from TCRdb's copy, which holds only in-frame ones; the method was immunoSEQ multiplex PCR. The data show about 43,000 clones, about 95% seen once. This entry belongs to a study of T cells in tuberculosis. Study at large: IGRA-negative adolescents, IGRA-positive adolescents with latent tuberculosis and adults with active tuberculosis formed this South African cohort.

Unsorted cryopreserved PBMC were sequenced, averaging approximately 100,000 T cells per clinical donor. Broader study findings: GEM motif frequencies gave about 70% accuracy; the GMM repertoire gave almost 90%.

The chain combines TRBV27 with TRBJ2-7; 10 bases agree with TRBD2. This TCR was recovered from a donor between 10 and 35 years old with latent tuberculosis or without tuberculosis infection. Some clones in this sample may be carry-over from other donors' samples. Sequenced material: PBMCs. CDR3 amino acids: CASSPSGSPYEQYF. In DNA form, the CDR3 reads TGTGCCAGCAGTCCTAGCGGGAGTCCCTACGAGCAGTACTTC.